The 24 T cell receptor beta chains listed next were all sequenced from one sample in a study of blood T cell repertoires in COVID-19. Sequencing used immunoSEQ multiplex PCR; TCRdb keeps in-frame clones, though not all of them. The sample carries roughly 350,000 clones, 92% recorded once. The specimen sequenced was PBMCs or T cells enriched from blood (not recorded which). These receptors were obtained from a woman in her thirties who had recovered from COVID-19.

The gene calls are TRBV27 and TRBJ1-3; D is uncertain. Germline lookup yields CDR1 MNHEY and CDR2 SMNVEV (reference sequence). V dropped 6 bases and J dropped 0 bases, with 9 bases sitting between them. This CDR3 contains 14 residues. CDR3 sequence (DNA): TGTGCCAGCAGGGTCCAACTCTCTGGAAACACCATATATTTT. Translated: CASRVQLSGNTIYF.

The V gene is TRBV28, the J gene TRBJ2-7; D call uncertain. V was clipped by 6 bases and J by 0 bases, with 12 bases between them. The germline V gene encodes CDR1 MDHEN and CDR2 SYDVKM. CDR3 size: 14 residues. DNA of the CDR3: TGTGCCAGCAGACAAACAACAGCCTCCTACGAGCAGTACTTC. Amino acids: CASRQTTASYEQYF.

The chain uses TRBV9 and TRBJ2-3; D perhaps matches TRBD2 (5 bases). Germline CDR1 is SGDLS and CDR2 is YYNGEE. The V end lost 0 bases, the J end lost 1 base, and 15 bases lay between the germline ends. The CDR3 extends over 17 amino acids. CDR3: CASSVELLRSGTDTQYF. In DNA, the CDR3 is TGTGCCAGCAGCGTAGAGCTTCTACGTAGCGGCACAGATACGCAGTATTTT. Using reference TRBV9 and TRBJ2-3 for the parts outside the CDR3, the full variable domain is DSGVTQTPKHLITATGQRVTLRCSPRSGDLSVYWYQQSLDQGLQFLIQYYNGEERAKGNILERFSAQQFPDLHSELNLSSLELGDSALYFCASSVELLRSGTDTQYFGPGTRLTVL.

The chain is built from TRBV23-1 and TRBJ1-1; 7 nucleotides agree with TRBD1. TRBV23-1 is assigned to the ORF class and has an uncertain function. V lost 0 bases and J lost 5; bases outside the gene matches: 3. This CDR3 has 14 amino acids. In DNA form, the CDR3 reads TGCGCCAGCAGTCAATCCCAGGGGGTGACTGAAGCTTTCTTT. Translation gives CASSQSQGVTEAFF.

This clone is a singleton in its sample. The J gene is TRBJ2-7, the V gene TRBV27; 9 bases align to TRBD1. In germline, CDR1 is MNHEY, CDR2 SMNVEV (reference sequence). This CDR3 is 14 amino acids long. The junction had 6 bases not matched to a gene; V was cut back by 7 bases and J by 2 bases. This CDR3 is CASKPRQGAYEQYF. The CDR3 DNA sequence: TGTGCCAGCAAACCCCGACAGGGGGCCTACGAGCAGTACTTC.

This chain uses TRBV27 with TRBJ1-4; possibly TRBD1 for D (6 bases). CDR1 is MNHEY and CDR2 is SMNVEV in the germline V gene (reference sequence). The CDR3 runs to 16 residues. V was shortened by 3 bases and J by 4 bases, with 15 bases between the two germline ends. Here the CDR3 reads CASSFKQGNDNEKLFF. CDR3 DNA sequence: TGTGCCAGCAGTTTCAAACAGGGAAATGATAATGAAAAACTGTTTTTT.

This clone was seen a few times. The CDR3: CASSLGGREKLFF. The CDR3, as DNA: TGTGCCAGCAGCTTAGGGGGGAGGGAAAAACTGTTTTTT. The chain links TRBV11-2 to TRBJ1-4; TRBD1 might be the D (5 bases). This CDR3 has 13 amino acids. The germline gives CDR1 SGHAT, CDR2 FQNNGV. Trimming removed 1 base from V and 8 bases from J, with 8 bases in between.

V gene TRBV7-8 combines with J gene TRBJ2-5; D is unresolved. The CDR3 spans 11 residues. The V end was cut by 10 bases, the J end by 4 bases, with 10 bases between. Looked up from germline, CDR1 is SGHVS and CDR2 is FQNEAQ. This CDR3 reads CATRVTETQYF. The CDR3 DNA sequence: TGTGCCACCCGGGTGACAGAGACCCAGTACTTC. The entire variable domain, with the rest obtained from reference TRBV7-8 and TRBJ2-5, is as follows: GAGVSQSPRYKVAKRGQDVALRCDPISGHVSLFWYQQALGQGPEFLTYFQNEAQLDKSGLPSDRFFAERPEGSVSTLKIQRTQQEDSAVYLCATRVTETQYFGPGTRLLVL.

This rearrangement joins TRBV28 to TRBJ1-2; D is possibly TRBD1 (6 bases). V was pared by 5 bases and J by 4 bases, with 11 bases between. This CDR3 has 13 amino acids. CDR1 and CDR2 from the germline V gene are MDHEN and SYDVKM. CDR3 sequence (DNA): TGTGCCAGCAGTACCCTACAGGGCTATGGCTACACCTTC. Protein product: CASSTLQGYGYTF.

The chain carries TRBV19 and TRBJ1-2, with 8 bases matching TRBD1. V trimming: 3 bases; J trimming: 5 bases; junction bases outside the gene matches: 5. Germline V gene lookup returns CDR1 LNHDA and CDR2 SQIVND (reference sequence). This CDR3 has 14 amino acids. The CDR3 region is CASSIDRGPYGYTF. CDR3 bases: TGTGCCAGTAGTATTGACAGGGGACCATATGGCTACACCTTC. Combining the CDR3 with reference TRBV19 and TRBJ1-2 gives the whole variable domain DGGITQSPKYLFRKEGQNVTLSCEQNLNHDAMYWYRQDPGQGLRLIYYSQIVNDFQKGDIAEGYSVSREKKESFPLTVTSAQKNPTAFYLCASSIDRGPYGYTFGSGTRLTVV.

The chain uses TRBV28 and TRBJ1-2; 9 bases fit TRBD1. The CDR3 contains 14 residues. V dropped 5 bases and J dropped 8; count of bases not matched to a gene: 9. In germline, CDR1 is MDHEN, CDR2 SYDVKM. The CDR3 DNA sequence: TGTGCCAGCAGTCCGACAGGGGGAATATGGGGCTACACCTTC. Translating it yields CASSPTGGIWGYTF.

The rearrangement joins TRBV4-2 to TRBJ2-5; tentative D call: TRBD2 (6 bases). Between the trimmed V and J ends, which lost 0 bases and 2 bases, there was a span of 10 bases. CDR1 LGHNA and CDR2 YNFKEQ come from the germline V gene. The CDR3 has 15 amino acids. The CDR3 region has the DNA TGTGCCAGCAGCCAAGATTGGGGGGTTCAAGAGACCCAGTACTTC. It is translated as CASSQDWGVQETQYF.

This chain links TRBV7-9 with TRBJ1-1; D remains ambiguous. V lost 5 bases to trimming and J lost 4 bases, with 8 bases between them. Germline V gives CDR1 SEHNR, CDR2 FQNEAQ (reference sequence). The CDR3 totals 12 residues. CDR3 region: CASSTSGTEAFF. The CDR3 DNA reads as TGTGCCAGCAGCACTAGTGGCACTGAAGCTTTCTTT.

This chain connects TRBV5-6 to TRBJ2-2; perhaps TRBD2 as D (5 bases). Trimming stripped 2 bases from V and 2 bases from J, with 10 bases between. CDR1 SGHDT and CDR2 YYEEEE come from the germline V gene. The CDR3 runs to 15 residues. The CDR3 sequence: CASSLLGSNTGELFF. The CDR3, as DNA: TGTGCCAGCAGCTTACTAGGATCTAACACCGGGGAGCTGTTTTTT.

The chain links TRBV9 to TRBJ2-1; 9 positions agree with TRBD2. The V gene end was trimmed by 0 bases and the J gene end by 7 bases; junction bases not matched to a gene: 8. The CDR3 contains 16 residues. Germline V CDR1 and CDR2: SGDLS, YYNGEE. Here the CDR3 reads CASSVGFGGGANEQFF. DNA for the CDR3: TGTGCCAGCAGCGTAGGCTTTGGCGGGGGGGCGAATGAGCAGTTCTTC. Full variable domain (remainder filled in from reference TRBV9 and TRBJ2-1): DSGVTQTPKHLITATGQRVTLRCSPRSGDLSVYWYQQSLDQGLQFLIQYYNGEERAKGNILERFSAQQFPDLHSELNLSSLELGDSALYFCASSVGFGGGANEQFFGPGTRLTVL.

Worth noting for this clone: Different DNA sequences within this sample yield the same CDR3. The chain is built from TRBV28 and TRBJ1-2, with a tentative D call TRBD1 (5 bases). The CDR3 totals 12 residues. V gave up 5 bases and J gave up 8 bases, with 12 bases separating them. In germline, CDR1 is MDHEN, CDR2 SYDVKM. The CDR3 DNA reads TGTGCCAGCAGTCCGGGGGTCAGGGGCTACACCTTC. Translating gives CASSPGVRGYTF.

This clone was detected once. The rearrangement joins TRBV28 to TRBJ2-1; D not certain. The CDR3 spans 12 residues. Per the germline V gene, CDR1 is MDHEN and CDR2 is SYDVKM. The V end lost 2 bases, the J end lost 10 bases, and 9 bases lay between the germline ends. CDR3 DNA sequence: TGTGCCAGCAGTTTACGCGTTGTGGAGCAGTTCTTC. Amino acid sequence: CASSLRVVEQFF.

The genes are TRBV5-6 and TRBJ2-5, with 8 bases lining up with TRBD1. The CDR3 length is 13 residues. Trimming took 6 bases from V and 5 from J; bases not matched to a gene: 6. Germline CDR1 is SGHDT and CDR2 is YYEEEE. The CDR3 DNA sequence: TGTGCCAGCACCCTGACAGGGGTCGAGACCCAGTACTTC. Protein product: CASTLTGVETQYF.

This clone was detected once. J is TRBJ2-1 and V is TRBV6-5; D is unclear. The CDR3 sequence is 12 residues long. V was cut by 8 bases and J by 10 bases, with 15 bases left in between. Looked up from germline, CDR1 is MNHEY and CDR2 is SVGAGI. The CDR3 bases are TGTGCCAGCGGGCCGGAACTGCCCGAGCAGTTCTTC. Translated: CASGPELPEQFF.

V gene TRBV7-3 combines with J gene TRBJ2-1, with 7 bases fitting TRBD1. V trimming: 5 bases; J trimming: 6 bases; junction bases outside the gene matches: 4. The CDR3 consists of 13 residues. CDR1 and CDR2 from the germline V gene are SGHTA and FQGTGA. In DNA, the CDR3 is TGTGCCAGCAGCCTAGCAGGGGGCAATGAGCAGTTCTTC. It encodes CASSLAGGNEQFF.

This sequence joins TRBV4-3 and TRBJ2-1; TRBD2 might be the D (5 bases). Trimming removed 3 bases from V and 0 bases from J, with 15 bases in between. The germline gives CDR1 LGHNA, CDR2 YSLEER. The CDR3 has 17 residues. The CDR3 region is CASSQAAAGGSYNEQFF. The CDR3, as DNA: TGCGCCAGCAGCCAGGCGGCAGCCGGAGGCTCCTACAATGAGCAGTTCTTC.

The chain employs TRBV11-2 and TRBJ2-1, with D perhaps TRBD2 (6 bases). Trimming shortened V by 2 bases and J by 6 bases, and 17 bases separated the two germline ends. The CDR3 runs to 16 residues. Germline V gene data show CDR1 as SGHAT and CDR2 as FQNNGV. The CDR3, as DNA: TGTGCCAGCAGCTTAACGGAACTCGGGACTGCCAATGAGCAGTTCTTC. Protein: CASSLTELGTANEQFF.

The chain is built from TRBV6-1 and TRBJ1-5; maybe TRBD1 (5 bases). This CDR3 is 13 amino acids long. The V and J ends lost 3 bases and 7 bases respectively, with 10 bases between them. The germline gives CDR1 MNHNS, CDR2 SASEGT. In nucleotides, the CDR3 is TGTGCCAGCAGTGATAGGGGTCCCCAGCCCCAGCATTTT. This translates into CASSDRGPQPQHF.

The rearrangement links TRBV9 to TRBJ2-1, with a tentative D call TRBD1 (6 bases). Germline V gives CDR1 SGDLS, CDR2 YYNGEE. The length of the CDR3 is 14 residues. V lost 2 bases, J lost 8 bases, and 14 bases lay in between. This CDR3 reads CASSVQGIKDEQFF. DNA of the CDR3: TGTGCCAGCAGCGTCCAGGGGATTAAGGATGAGCAGTTCTTC.